This TCR beta chain derives from a study of T cell responses to AZD1222 COVID-19 vaccine. The sample holds a few counts of this clone. The target antigen is unknown. Study-level points and caveats: The reported proportion of spike-specific TCRs targeting unmutated variant regions was nearly half. The sample set comprised mostly white British donors with more females, and clonal diversity was possibly underestimated. The study found Spike-specific TCR breadth and depth rose after two AZD1222 doses.

V lost 5 bases, J lost 2 bases, and 5 bases lay in between. CDR3 size: 13 residues. Germline assignment: CDR1 SGDLS and CDR2 YYNGEE. Generated by immunoSEQ multiplex PCR, the TCRdb table keeps only in-frame clones and is missing some. Of around 130,000 clones detected, just under 95% appear once; the ten largest clones hold under 7.5%. The receptor comes from an adult in good health. The sequencing here drew on peripheral blood, taken on day 0 of AZD1222 vaccination. The chain uses TRBV9 and TRBJ2-6; D is ambiguous. The CDR3 sequence: CASRYTGANVLTF. DNA of the CDR3: TGTGCCAGCAGGTACACTGGGGCCAACGTCCTGACTTTC.